One T cell receptor beta chain is described in this entry. The germline V gene has CDR1 MDHEN and CDR2 SYDVKM. The CDR3 is 16 residues long. V lost 3 bases to trimming and J lost 5 bases, with 14 bases between them. This specimen comes from a study of blood T cell repertoires in COVID-19. Study background: Samples came from the United States, Italy and Spain, spanning acute and convalescent COVID-19. Sources were T cells, B-cell-depleted T cells, or PBMCs; the material itself was cDNA or gDNA.

Participant-reported clinical history was the basis for cohort assignment. Authors' processing steps: The authors estimated nucleated cell counts from reference gene primer amplification. TCRdb's copy holds only in-frame clones and misses some; the assay was immunoSEQ multiplex PCR. V and J calls and clone size are given by that table; D and trimming were obtained from the DNA. The table has 300,000 to 400,000 clones, about 90% seen once; the top ten hold more than 0.8%. Sequencing used PBMCs or T cells enriched from blood (not recorded which). The sequence was collected from a young woman who had recovered from COVID-19. The chain links TRBV28 to TRBJ1-6; D is undetermined. CDR3 nucleotides: TGTGCCAGCAGTTTGGCTACCGGGAATAATAATTCACCCCTCCACTTT. It yields the protein CASSLATGNNNSPLHF.